This T cell receptor beta chain stems from a study of cytomegalovirus exposure and HLA in healthy donors (dated by TCRdb to 2017 to 2019). Regarding the complete study: An earlier analysis of roughly 500 of the donors reported 250 to 350 Gb of sequence data and around 120 million unique TCR beta sequences from roughly 180 million T cells. Among the roughly 390 genotyped donors, about 83% belonged to the genetic ancestry cluster associated with self-reported Caucasian donors. Among some 400 genotyped donors of the cohort, an average of approximately 230,000 unique TCR beta nucleotide sequences were sequenced per donor, about a sixth of them non-productive. The aim of the study was to test whether cataloging public T cell receptors could identify signatures of past pathogen exposure. Class I and class II HLA loci were covered by the typing at four-digit resolution. About five DR-DQ haplotypes were treated as single units for association and clustering because of strong linkage in the cohort. An earlier analysis of fewer than 750 of the donors used high-throughput TCR beta sequencing to judge whether each TCR beta V gene segment behaved as functional or pseudogenic. The study profiled the T cell repertoires of approximately 700 subjects by immunosequencing and related them to cytomegalovirus serostatus. A separate validation cohort of approximately 120 different subjects was used in addition to the 666-subject first cohort. A later analysis re-examined previously published TCR beta repertoires from 500 to 700 donors and added high-resolution HLA genotyping to investigate patterns of TCR occurrence. The number of donors typed differed by locus, with about 629-640 for A, B, C, DRB1 and DQB1, roughly 520 for DQA1, 606 for DPA1, and around 430 for DPB1. A later genetic analysis used genome-wide SNP genotypes for about 60% of the roughly 670 donors, treating that subset as a discovery cohort. The later analysis used no new phenotypic data to find candidate immune exposures, relying instead on TCR beta sequences and their occurrence across donors. Donor age, sex, ethnicity and CMV serostatus were compiled alongside the repertoire data. An early release that covered 640 HLA-typed donors contained approximately 300 gigabases of sequencing data and some 87 million unique TCR sequences. The study combined high-throughput TCR immunosequencing, statistical association of individual TCRs with disease status, and machine learning to predict cytomegalovirus infection status. All discovery cohort repertoires had been generated using a single sequencing platform.

In total, roughly 710 healthy bone marrow donors made up the cohort. At the time of sampling, all cohort members were nominally healthy, though unrecorded immune exposures were likely present. The donor was CMV seropositive and was included in the group of 270 or so seropositive cohort members. Every donor gave a peripheral blood sample, and the peripheral blood mononuclear cells from that sample were used for TCR beta sequencing. Genomic DNA was extracted from the blood cell samples with the Qiagen DNeasy Blood Extraction Kit. Relative to germline, V is missing 1 base and J is missing 3 bases, with 6 bases of the junction outside any gene match. Reading from cysteine to phenylalanine, the CDR3 counts 16 amino acids. The DNA shown is the 48-base CDR3, in frame from base 1. CDR1 is given as LNHNV and CDR2 as YYDKDF, both from the germline V gene (reference sequence). The library was prepared using the immunoSEQ multiplex PCR assay. For the multiplex PCR, a mixture combining 60 forward primers for TCR Vbeta segments and 13 reverse primers for TCR Jbeta segments was used. A multiplex PCR assay on genomic DNA amplified the CDR3 region of rearranged TCR beta genes. Amplified TCR beta libraries were sequenced as 87-base-pair reads on the Illumina HiSeq System. In the source study's methods: A later analysis tallied 75 million to 95 million unique TCR beta chains across the 640 or so repertoires, and around 12 million of those chains were shared by two or more donors. Raw reads were error-corrected and collapsed into unique sequences with a nearest-neighbor algorithm that merged closely related sequences to remove PCR and sequencing errors. V, D and J gene segments were assigned by aligning CDR3 sequences to IMGT reference sequences. For a sequence to be retained, a match of at least six nucleotides was required to both a V gene segment and a J gene segment. Rearrangements were classified as productive when the CDR3 lacked stop codons and remained in frame with V and J, and all other rearrangements were classified as non-productive. CDR3 was defined according to IMGT convention as the region running from the second conserved V-encoded cysteine to the conserved J-encoded phenylalanine. The earlier analysis of about 560 of the donors excluded any sequence lacking an unambiguous match to a single V gene segment. An earlier analysis of some 500 of the donors classified V segments as functional when productive rearrangements were above 56.7% and as segregating when the standard deviation between donors was above 5%. To diagnose cytomegalovirus status from the catalog of TCR beta chain sequences, a statistical classification framework was built. In a later analysis, V and J genes were assigned by comparing TCR nucleotide sequences against IMGT/GENE-DB human TR gene sequences. Using the TCRdist pipeline, a later analysis assigned CDR3 sequences along with most-parsimonious VDJ recombination scenarios. In a later analysis, each TCR beta chain was defined by its CDR3 amino acid sequence together with its V-gene family, and reads lacking a unique V-gene family were excluded. A later analysis removed roughly 590 highly shared, low-generation-probability nucleotide sequences to deal with suspected cross-contamination and a sequencing artifact. In a later analysis, a clonal expansion index for each public chain was calculated from normalized within-repertoire ranks of inferred template counts. A later analysis computed generation probabilities with a VDJ recombination model fitted to out-of-frame rearrangements, and checked the results against IGoR. Hypergeometric tests were used in a later analysis to score TCR-TCR, TCR-HLA and TCR-CMV co-occurrence, with a repertoire-size bias correction applied to the TCR pairs. In a later analysis, false discovery rates were estimated by permuting HLA or CMV assignments 20 times. In a later analysis, co-occurring TCRs were grouped using DBSCAN, and TCRdist sequence similarity was added for clustering within HLA-allele-positive subsets. For co-occurrence clustering, repertoires with fewer than 30,000 or more than 120,000 public chains were excluded, along with roughly 5 repertoires with anomalous nucleotide sharing. As stored in TCRdb, this immuneACCESS dataset retains in-frame rearrangements with V and J assigned. A fraction of the clones does not appear; measured against another copy, unresolved V genes explain less than half of the discrepancy, and the remainder lacks a known reason. D and trimming were read from the DNA, whereas the V and J calls and clone size are those reported in that table. This sample lists approximately 110,000 clones; roughly 70% were detected once. The leading ten clones occupy roughly 5.5% of the sample.

This clone showed up just a few times. The clone's antigen remains unknown. The input lacks base qualities; no much larger clone sits a single base away. The investigation overall reported the following: Strong co-occurrence of HLA alleles, especially DR and DQ, made assigning TCR associations to individual alleles difficult. A group of highly shared sequence variants was considered likely to be a technical artifact of the sequencing pipeline. Because HLA typing was unavailable for some donors at each locus, only the typed subset was used in association tests. According to a later analysis, TCR association rates differed among HLA loci, with DRB1 alleles showing the most associated TCRs and HLA-C alleles showing the fewest. V-gene and J-gene trimming of TCR beta chains was associated with a missense DCLRE1C variant in a later genetic analysis, and the association was replicated in an independent cohort. This cohort had only TCR beta chains sequenced, and the lack of alpha or paired-chain data limited which features could be detected. Most CMV-associated TCR beta chains appeared to be HLA-restricted in a later analysis, and the HLA associations seemed to be driven largely by CMV exposure. In an earlier analysis of roughly 560 of the donors, most TCR beta V segments were observed in productive rearrangements about 87% or about 30% of the time, broadly matching IMGT annotations. In vitro tests confirmed that a few of the cytomegalovirus-associated TCR beta chains recognize cytomegalovirus antigens. Compared with equally common non-associated chains, HLA-associated TCR beta chains in a later analysis were more clonally expanded and had lower generation probabilities. A later analysis reported that several top co-occurrence clusters appeared linked to parvovirus B19, influenza, CMV and Epstein-Barr virus. Correlated functional status among segregating V segments might be attributable to linkage disequilibrium, but an unknown experimental factor could not be ruled out. A later analysis associated about 18,000 TCR beta sequences with specific HLA alleles at a false discovery rate of 0.05. CMV serostatus was the only immune exposure information available for the cohort. The authors suggested that the approach could potentially be generalized to other disease states and immunological phenotypes. Because the 87-base-pair reads could not distinguish some IMGT-functional V segments, including TRBV6-2 and TRBV6-3, those segments were excluded. Presence/absence analyses assumed roughly uniform sequencing depth across donors, an assumption that may not hold. According to a later genetic analysis, donors in an Asian-associated ancestry cluster had fewer N-insertions in productive TCRs than the roughly 670-donor mean. The classifier was reported to diagnose cytomegalovirus status with high specificity and sensitivity in both the original cohort and the validation cohort. The study listed 164 TCR beta chains as associated with cytomegalovirus. A further reported finding was that TCR beta sequences accurately predicted the HLA-A and HLA-B alleles for most subjects in the first cohort. Because counts were too low, some 16 rarely observed V segments, including chromosome 9 orphons, were excluded from the earlier analysis of several hundred of the donors. While some public TCRs were present in many individuals, most TCR sequences turned up only very rarely across donors.

The specimen sequenced was PBMCs. This sequence was found in a woman between 65 and 79 years old in good health and CMV-seropositive. The rearranged chain carries TRBV15 and TRBJ1-5; 7 bases in the junction line up with TRBD1. The encoded CDR3 is CATSRVSGQINQPQHF. In nucleotide form, the sequence is TGTGCCACCAGCAGAGTGTCGGGACAGATCAATCAGCCCCAGCATTTT.